The 4 T cell receptor beta chains below all came from one sample that was sequenced in a study of chronic HIV infection and antiretroviral therapy. TCRdb reanalysed the 5' RACE reads using MiXCR and keeps one entry per CDR3 protein. Among about 48,000 distinct CDR3 sequences, about a fifth were seen once, and the ten largest hold 2.5% to 3%. The specimen sequenced was peripheral blood. These receptors all stem from an adult who had HIV and had not received antiretroviral therapy, or was an uninfected healthy control (not recorded which).

J is TRBJ2-2 and V is TRBV28; D is perhaps TRBD2 (5 bases). The CDR3 has 15 residues. Germline V CDR1 and CDR2: MDHEN, SYDVKM. V was pared by 2 bases and J by 5 bases, with 12 bases between. In DNA, the CDR3 is TGTGCCAGCAGTTTAGCCAGTCGGGGAACCGGGGAGCTGTTTTTT. It codes for CASSLASRGTGELFF.

The V gene is TRBV27, the J gene TRBJ2-7; D ambiguous. Germline V lookup: CDR1 MNHEY, CDR2 SMNVEV (reference sequence). V lost 11 bases, J lost 4 bases, and 21 bases lay in between. CDR3 length: 14 residues. Here the CDR3 reads CASSSVAWGYEQYF. The CDR3 DNA follows: TGTGCCTCCTCCTCCGTGGCGTGGGGTTACGAGCAGTACTTC.

This clonotype was observed a few times. This chain joins TRBV5-1 and TRBJ2-5, with D perhaps matching TRBD1 (5 bases). Germline V gene lookup returns CDR1 SGHRS and CDR2 YFSETQ. The length of the CDR3 is 14 residues. Trimming stripped 3 bases from V and 0 bases from J, with 9 bases between. The CDR3 sequence is CASSSQGHQETQYF. The DNA of the CDR3 is TGCGCCAGCAGCTCTCAGGGCCACCAAGAGACCCAGTACTTC. Based on the CDR3 plus reference TRBV5-1 and TRBJ2-5, the full variable domain is KAGVTQTPRYLIKTRGQQVTLSCSPISGHRSVSWYQQTPGQGLQFLFEYFSETQRNKGNFPGRFSGRQFSNSRSEMNVSTLELGDSALYLCASSSQGHQETQYFGPGTRLLVL.

This clonotype was seen a handful of times. The chain links TRBV28 to TRBJ2-1; 8 bases map to TRBD1. CDR3 length: 15 residues. The germline V gene has CDR1 MDHEN and CDR2 SYDVKM. The V and J ends lost 5 bases and 3 bases, in that order; junction bases with no gene match: 6. The CDR3 DNA reads as TGTGCCAGCAGTCGCACCGGACAGGGCTACAATGAGCAGTTCTTC. Translating gives CASSRTGQGYNEQFF.